This T cell receptor (beta chain) comes out of a study of blood T cell repertoires in COVID-19. Study background: Acute and convalescent COVID-19 samples came from the United States, Italy and Spain.

This clone was seen once. The authors' processing: Cell counts per sample came from amplifying reference gene primers. Clones were read by immunoSEQ multiplex PCR, and TCRdb kept only the in-frame ones, dropping some. V, J and clone size were drawn from that table, and D and trimming were deduced from the DNA. Of more than 200,000 clones in the sample, approximately 86% were seen once. Germline trimming cut 0 bases from V and 1 base from J; bases unmatched to any gene: 11. CDR3 length equals 19 residues. CDR1 SGHNT and CDR2 YYREEE come from the germline V gene (reference sequence). The chain couples TRBV5-4 to TRBJ2-1, with TRBD2 matching over 9 bases. The receptor was derived from a man aged 30 to 45 with active or convalescent COVID-19. What was sequenced was peripheral blood. The CDR3 sequence is CASSLAQHSGGESYNEQFF. The CDR3 bases are TGTGCCAGCAGCTTGGCCCAACATAGCGGGGGTGAATCCTACAATGAGCAGTTCTTC.